The source of this T cell receptor (beta chain) is a study of radiotherapy plus CTLA-4 blockade in lung cancer. Study-wide context: Among enrolled patients, over 15% responded and less than 40% achieved disease control. Study-wide points: Tumor-derived TCR clones expanded in blood after radiotherapy plus ipilimumab.

A word on this clone: Its cognate antigen is unknown.

Treatment of patients with chemo-refractory metastatic non-small-cell lung cancer consisted of focal radiation plus CTLA-4 blockade with ipilimumab. Repertoires were generated with immunoSEQ multiplex PCR, while TCRdb's copy carries only in-frame clones and drops some. The table lists about 38,000 clones, 65% to 90% of them singletons. The sequence came from a human donor with non-small cell lung cancer whose response to radiotherapy plus ipilimumab could not be evaluated. The specimen comprised peripheral blood, sampled from a patient treated with radiotherapy plus ipilimumab.

Here the CDR3 reads CASSPRGQGAEEQYF. The CDR3 DNA is TGTGCCAGCTCACCACGTGGACAGGGGGCGGAGGAGCAGTACTTC. V gene TRBV18 combines with J gene TRBJ2-7; 11 bases line up with TRBD1. CDR3 length: 15 residues. Trimming took 1 base from V and 7 from J; bases not matched to a gene: 6. The germline gives CDR1 KGHSH, CDR2 LQKENI. The whole variable domain, remainder taken from reference TRBV18 and TRBJ2-7, is NAGVMQNPRHLVRRRGQEARLRCSPMKGHSHVYWYRQLPEEGLKFMVYLQKENIIDESGMPKERFSAEFPKEGPSILRIQQVVRGDSAAYFCASSPRGQGAEEQYFGPGTRLTVT.